Following are 2 T cell receptor beta chains from one sample sequenced in a study of T cells in Graves' hyperthyroidism and ophthalmopathy. Using RNA transcripts as the source, TCR beta CDR3 regions were amplified. A set of HTBI primers served as the primers for a first-round RT-PCR of the TCR CDR3. One entry per CDR3 protein results from TCRdb running MiXCR on the multiplex PCR reads. In the table there are a few hundred thousand distinct CDR3 sequences, approximately 14% of which are singletons. Sequencing was performed on blood. These receptors originate from a young woman with Graves' ophthalmopathy.

The V call is TRBV7-9, the J call TRBJ2-2; a possible D gene is TRBD1 (7 bases). V gave up 4 bases and J gave up 1 base, with 13 bases separating them. CDR1 is SEHNR, CDR2 FQNEAQ, per germline (reference sequence). The CDR3 has 16 residues. The CDR3 spells CASSSRQGGNTGELFF. CDR3 DNA sequence: TGTGCCAGCAGCTCCCGGCAGGGGGGGAACACCGGGGAGCTGTTTTTT.

The table lists this clonotype with a few counts. The V call is TRBV28, the J call TRBJ1-2, with a possible D match to TRBD1 (6 bases). The CDR3 runs 16 residues. The germline V and J ends were trimmed by 2 bases and 4 bases, with 17 bases remaining between them. Germline CDR1 reads MDHEN; CDR2 reads SYDVKM. CDR3 nucleotides: TGTGCCAGCAGTTTACTAACCGCTGGGGGGGCCTATGGCTACACCTTC. Translated: CASSLLTAGGAYGYTF.